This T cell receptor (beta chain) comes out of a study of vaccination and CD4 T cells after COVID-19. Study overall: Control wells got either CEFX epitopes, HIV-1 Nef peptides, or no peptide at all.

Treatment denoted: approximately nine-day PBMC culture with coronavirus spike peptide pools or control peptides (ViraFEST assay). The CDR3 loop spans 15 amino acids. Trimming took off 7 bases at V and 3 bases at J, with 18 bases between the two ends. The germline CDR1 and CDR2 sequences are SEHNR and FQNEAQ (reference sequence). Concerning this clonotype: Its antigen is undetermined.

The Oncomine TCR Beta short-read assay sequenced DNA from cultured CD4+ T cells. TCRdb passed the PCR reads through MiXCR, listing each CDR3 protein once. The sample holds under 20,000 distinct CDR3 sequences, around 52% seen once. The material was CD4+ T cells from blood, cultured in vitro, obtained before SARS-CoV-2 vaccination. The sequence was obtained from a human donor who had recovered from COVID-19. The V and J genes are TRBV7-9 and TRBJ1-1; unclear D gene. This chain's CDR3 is CASTILISPDTEAFF. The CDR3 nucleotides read TGTGCCAGCACCATCCTCATCTCCCCGGACACTGAAGCTTTCTTT.